Here is one TCR beta chain with its context. This sample is drawn from a study of T cells in Graves' hyperthyroidism and ophthalmopathy. On the study more broadly: Once the initial diagnosis was made, peripheral blood was obtained before any treatment.

Germline assignment: CDR1 MNHEY and CDR2 SVGAGI. CDR3 size: 16 residues. The trim removed 0 bases at V and 7 bases at J, leaving 8 bases unmatched. Amplified regions were TCR beta CDR3 sequences from RNA transcripts. An initial round of RT-PCR targeting the TCR CDR3 relied on the HTBI primer set. TCRdb reprocessed the multiplex PCR reads with MiXCR, giving one entry per CDR3 protein. The sample shows about 270,000 distinct CDR3 sequences, 20% to 30% of them seen only once. Among the patients, aged 18 to 65, hyperthyroidism was newly diagnosed and had lasted under 2 months. The sequence was obtained from a man aged 35 to 55 with Graves' hyperthyroidism that later progressed to Graves' ophthalmopathy. The chain combines TRBV6-5 with TRBJ2-7; 11 bases are a match to TRBD2. The sample comprised blood. The CDR3: CASSYSLAGGPKEQYF. CDR3 bases: TGTGCCAGCAGTTACTCGTTAGCGGGAGGGCCGAAAGAGCAGTACTTC.